The subject of this entry is one T cell receptor (beta chain). What it binds is unknown. The data derive from a study of shared clonotypes between healthy human individuals. The method was immunoSEQ multiplex PCR; TCRdb's version includes in-frame clones alone and lacks a portion of them. The table lists 950,000 to 1,100,000 clones, under 80% of them singletons. Whole-study results and caveats: Larger richness was generally estimated for naive than memory subsets.

Germline values: CDR1 SGHRS, CDR2 YFSETQ. With V trimmed by 4 bases and J by 7 bases, 11 bases remained unmatched. CDR3 size: 15 residues. Sequenced sample: memory CD4+ T cells sorted from blood. Subset in this sample: CD45RA-negative fraction. V is TRBV5-1 and J is TRBJ1-5, with 7 bases aligning to TRBD1. The TCR originated in a man between 18 and 29 years old in good health. CDR3 DNA sequence: TGCGCCAGCAGCCCCAGGACAGGCGGAAGGCAGCCCCAGCATTTT. Protein product: CASSPRTGGRQPQHF.